What follows is one T cell receptor beta chain and its context. The source of the sample is a study of shared clonotypes between healthy human individuals. Overall study context: Three plates each covered CD4 naive and memory; CD8 naive two, CD8 memory one.

The assay was immunoSEQ multiplex PCR, and TCRdb's table has in-frame clones only and misses some. The table records some 1 million clones, approximately 70% of them present only once. The receptor was derived from a man aged 18 to 29 in good health. Sequencing was done on a sample of memory CD4+ T cells sorted from blood. The sample's subset: CD45RA-negative fraction.

The CDR3: CAISESYRGVNTEAFF. The CDR3 region has the DNA TGTGCCATCAGTGAGTCGTATCGCGGAGTGAACACTGAAGCTTTCTTT. V is TRBV10-3 and J is TRBJ1-1; D gene uncertain. Between the trimmed V and J ends, which lost 0 bases and 0 bases, there was a span of 11 bases. The CDR3 is 16 amino acids. Looked up from germline, CDR1 is ENHRY and CDR2 is SYGVKD.